The 23 T cell receptor beta chains in this list originate from one sample, sequenced in a study of T cell clonality in common variable immunodeficiency. Here immunoSEQ multiplex PCR was the method, and the copy in TCRdb shows in-frame clones only, minus some. In total the sample includes about 37,000 clones, none of them seen once. The sequenced sample consisted of peripheral blood mononuclear cells. The receptors derive from a person aged 18 to 70 in good health.

There are many counts of this clone. The read terminates 3 residues before the CDR3 end, so the remaining end is supplied by the germline J gene. The J gene is TRBJ2-1, the V gene TRBV19; TRBD2 agrees at 9 bases. With V trimmed by 5 bases and J by 7 bases, 12 bases remained unmatched. Germline V gene sequence: CDR1 LNHDA, CDR2 SQIVND (reference sequence). This CDR3 is built from 16 residues. The CDR3: CASSARGGRDFNEQFF. The DNA read from the CDR3 is TGTGCCAGTAGTGCCCGAGGCGGGAGGGATTTTAATGAG. Supplemented by reference TRBV19 and TRBJ2-1, the full variable domain reads DGGITQSPKYLFRKEGQNVTLSCEQNLNHDAMYWYRQDPGQGLRLIYYSQIVNDFQKGDIAEGYSVSREKKESFPLTVTSAQKNPTAFYLCASSARGGRDFNEQFFGPGTRLTVL.

This clone was counted ten times or more. With the read ending 3 residues before the CDR3 end, the germline J gene is used to fill in that end. V is TRBV24-1 and J is TRBJ2-2, with a weak D call TRBD1 (5 bases). Trimming removed 4 bases at V and 4 bases at J, with 12 bases between. CDR3 length equals 15 residues. Germline V gene lookup returns CDR1 KGHDR and CDR2 SFDVKD. The CDR3 here is CATSDPDRPTGELFF. CDR3 DNA, as far as it was read: TGTGCCACCAGTGACCCTGACAGACCCACCGGGGAG.

This clone came up many times. The read halts 3 residues ahead of the CDR3 end, with the missing end drawn from the germline J gene. The chain uses TRBV10-1 and TRBJ2-3; D is unclear. The CDR3 covers 15 residues. Germline CDR1 and CDR2: WNHNN and SYGVQD (reference sequence). V was cut by 4 bases and J by 2 bases, with 13 bases left in between. The sequenced part of the CDR3 DNA is TGCGCCAGCAGTGCTCAGGAGTTCGACACAGATACG. Encoded protein: CASSAQEFDTDT. The full CDR3 reads CASSAQEFDTDTQYF.

This clone came up many times. The junction differs from germline at one of its ends, possibly a read error. The CDR3 extends 3 residues past the end of the read, so its final part is completed from the germline J gene. The chain couples TRBV20-1 to TRBJ2-1; 12 bases are a match to TRBD2. The CDR3 is made up of 17 amino acids. Germline CDR1 and CDR2: DFQATT and SNEGSKA (reference sequence). CDR3 DNA (partial): TGCAGTGCTGGAGAACTAGCGGGAGGCCGCGTGTACAATGAG. Translation: CSAGELAGGRVYNE. The entire CDR3 protein reads CSAGELAGGRVYNEQFF.

This clone was counted ten times or more. The read terminates 3 residues ahead of where the CDR3 ends, so the germline J gene completes it. The genes are TRBV18 and TRBJ1-1; D ambiguous. Trimming took 4 bases from V and 1 from J, leaving 7 bases between them. The length of the CDR3 is 13 residues. The germline V gene has CDR1 KGHSH and CDR2 LQKENI. The CDR3 region is CASSLTENTEAFF. The DNA read from the CDR3 is TGTGCCAGCTCACTCACAGAGAACACTGAA.

There are many counts of this clone. The read halts 3 residues ahead of the CDR3 end, with the missing end drawn from the germline J gene. This chain links TRBV7-9 with TRBJ2-5; 9 bases align to TRBD1. Germline V CDR1 and CDR2: SEHNR, FQNEAQ (reference sequence). The trim removed 5 bases at V and 5 bases at J, leaving 9 bases unmatched. The CDR3 extends over 15 amino acids. Incomplete CDR3 DNA: TGTGCCAGCAGCCCTCGGACAGGGGCTGGGGAGACC. It encodes CASSPRTGAGET. The entire CDR3 is CASSPRTGAGETQYF.

This clone has at least ten counts. The read stops 3 residues short of the end of the CDR3; the missing end is completed from the germline J gene. This chain uses TRBV20-1 with TRBJ1-1; 7 nucleotides agree with TRBD1. The V gene's germline CDR1 is DFQATT and CDR2 SNEGSKA (reference sequence). The CDR3 runs to 12 residues. This CDR3 is CSAHTTGERAFF. CDR3 bases read: TGCAGTGCGCATACTACAGGGGAGAGA.

This clone has ten or more counts. The CDR3 is cut off 3 residues early in the read; its end comes from the germline J gene. This chain joins TRBV14 and TRBJ2-1; a possible D gene is TRBD2 (6 bases). This CDR3 contains 15 residues. Trimming stripped 3 bases from V and 6 bases from J, with 15 bases between. The germline V gene has CDR1 SGHDN and CDR2 FVKESK. Partial CDR3 DNA: TGTGCCAGCAGCCACCCCGGGACTCCTCTCAATGAG. It specifies CASSHPGTPLNE. The CDR3, in full, reads CASSHPGTPLNEQFF.

This clone was found a few times. From the germline J gene comes the end of the CDR3, since the read stops 3 residues before it. The V and J genes are TRBV2 and TRBJ2-6; tentative D call: TRBD1 (6 bases). Trimming left V 10 bases short and J 3 bases short, with 13 bases between. Per the germline V gene, CDR1 is SNHLY and CDR2 is FYNNEI. The CDR3 totals 14 residues. The CDR3 sequence: CATLQGVGANVLTF. CDR3 DNA (partial): TGTGCCACCCTACAGGGTGTTGGGGCCAACGTC.

This clone was recorded many times. The observed sequence ends 3 residues before the CDR3 terminus, with the missing tail filled in from the germline J gene. The V and J genes are TRBV20-1 and TRBJ2-3, with TRBD1 as a possible D gene (6 bases). Germline-derived CDR1 and CDR2 are DFQATT and SNEGSKA (reference sequence). Trimming took off 4 bases at V and 4 bases at J, with 12 bases between the two ends. The CDR3 runs to 13 residues. CDR3 sequence reads: CSAIRGPPDTQYF. Incomplete CDR3 DNA: TGCAGTGCTATCAGGGGTCCCCCAGATACG.

This clone was found many times. Read coverage stops 3 residues before the CDR3 terminus; the germline J gene supplies the remainder. The chain combines TRBV19 with TRBJ2-3; possible D gene TRBD2, 6 bases. The germline gives CDR1 LNHDA, CDR2 SQIVND (reference sequence). This CDR3 has 14 amino acids. Trimming left V 6 bases short and J 5 bases short, with 15 bases between. CDR3 DNA, as far as it was read: TGTGCCAGTAGGTTTGCGGGAACTGGAGATACG. It codes for CASRFAGTGDT. The CDR3 as a whole reads CASRFAGTGDTQYF.

This clone has ten or more counts. The CDR3 is cut off 3 residues early in the read; its end comes from the germline J gene. The rearrangement uses TRBV19 and TRBJ2-5; the D gene is possibly TRBD1 (6 bases). Trimming took off 1 base at V and 3 bases at J, with 15 bases between the two ends. The CDR3 covers 16 residues. The germline V gene has CDR1 LNHDA and CDR2 SQIVND (reference sequence). The DNA read from the CDR3 is TGTGCCAGTAGTATAGGGAATTTGGGGACAAAAGAGACC. Amino acid sequence: CASSIGNLGTKET. In full, the CDR3 reads CASSIGNLGTKETQYF. The whole variable domain, remainder taken from reference TRBV19 and TRBJ2-5, is DGGITQSPKYLFRKEGQNVTLSCEQNLNHDAMYWYRQDPGQGLRLIYYSQIVNDFQKGDIAEGYSVSREKKESFPLTVTSAQKNPTAFYLCASSIGNLGTKETQYFGPGTRLLVL.

This clone was observed at least ten times. With the read ending 3 residues before the CDR3 end, the germline J gene is used to fill in that end. The chain couples TRBV18 to TRBJ2-5, with 8 bases aligning to TRBD1. Germline CDR1 reads KGHSH; CDR2 reads LQKENI. The CDR3 totals 14 residues. V shed 0 bases and J 5 bases; nucleotides not matched to a gene: 2. The CDR3 here is CASSPPGQAETQYF. The covered CDR3 bases are TGTGCCAGCTCACCACCGGGACAGGCGGAGACC.

In its sample, this clone was seen many times. The observed sequence ends 3 residues before the CDR3 terminus, with the missing tail filled in from the germline J gene. The J gene is TRBJ1-2, the V gene TRBV18, with 7 nucleotides matching TRBD1. Trimming removed 1 base from V and 6 bases from J; junction bases left unmatched: 8. CDR1 is KGHSH, CDR2 LQKENI, per germline. This CDR3 region has 15 residues. The sequenced CDR3 bases are TGTGCCAGCTCACCACAGAAGGGACAGTGGCATGGC. Protein sequence: CASSPQKGQWHG. The CDR3 in full is CASSPQKGQWHGYTF.

In its sample, this clone was seen many times. The observed sequence ends 3 residues before the CDR3 terminus, with the missing tail filled in from the germline J gene. The chain recombines TRBV7-7 with TRBJ2-7; 10 nucleotides agree with TRBD1. After removal of 1 base from V and 4 bases from J, the junction contained 10 bases not matched to a gene. This CDR3 contains 17 residues. Looked up from germline, CDR1 is SSHAT and CDR2 is FNYEAQ (reference sequence). CDR3 loop: CASSLGRQTGGGYEQYF. The covered CDR3 bases are TGTGCCAGCAGCTTAGGGCGCCAGACAGGGGGCGGATACGAG.

This clone was counted ten times or more. The read stops 3 residues short of the end of the CDR3; the missing end is completed from the germline J gene. The chain couples TRBV2 to TRBJ2-1, with TRBD2 matching 9 bases. Germline CDR1 is SNHLY and CDR2 is FYNNEI. This CDR3 contains 16 residues. V trimming: 4 bases; J trimming: 9 bases; junction bases outside the gene matches: 13. Here the CDR3 reads CASSVRIASGNTEQFF. CDR3 DNA, as far as it was read: TGTGCCAGCAGTGTTCGGATAGCTAGCGGGAACACTGAG.

Ten or more counts support this clone. The sequenced part of the CDR3 DNA is TGTGCCAGCAGCCAAAGGGACAGACTCTTAATAAGACCCACAGATACG. Protein: CASSQRDRLLIRPTDT. The whole CDR3 protein is CASSQRDRLLIRPTDTQYF. The rearrangement links TRBV4-2 to TRBJ2-3; 7 positions agree with TRBD1. The CDR3 end falls 3 residues outside the read, so it is completed with the germline J gene. The germline CDR1 and CDR2 sequences are LGHNA and YNFKEQ. V trimming: 2 bases; J trimming: 2 bases; junction bases outside the gene matches: 16. The CDR3 extends over 19 amino acids.

This clone was seen ten or more times. The read ends 3 residues shy of where the CDR3 ends; the end is completed using the germline J gene. The genes are TRBV6-2 or TRBV6-3 and TRBJ1-2; D might be TRBD1 (6 bases). The ends were cut back, 2 bases at V and 4 bases at J, with 8 bases in the middle. This CDR3 has 13 amino acids. Germline V gene lookup returns CDR1 MNHEY and CDR2 SVGEGT. CDR3 DNA (partial): TGTGCCAGCAGTTACGTGGGGGCCTATGGC. It encodes CASSYVGAYG. The complete CDR3 reads CASSYVGAYGYTF.

This clone came up many times. The CDR3 extends 3 residues past the end of the read, so its final part is completed from the germline J gene. V is TRBV18 and J is TRBJ2-5, with 7 bases that match TRBD1. This CDR3 contains 16 residues. CDR1 is KGHSH, CDR2 LQKENI, per germline. V trimming: 5 bases; J trimming: 2 bases; junction bases outside the gene matches: 11. The CDR3: CASSAQLGQQQETQYF. The CDR3 bases that were read are TGTGCCAGCTCAGCACAACTGGGACAGCAGCAAGAGACC.

In its sample, this clone was seen many times. The read stops 3 residues short of the end of the CDR3; the missing end is completed from the germline J gene. The chain employs TRBV2 and TRBJ2-3; 8 positions match TRBD1. This CDR3 contains 14 residues. The V gene's germline CDR1 is SNHLY and CDR2 FYNNEI. V lost 3 bases to trimming and J lost 3 bases; unmatched junction nucleotides: 2. CDR3 sequence reads: CASSDNRGTDTQYF. CDR3 DNA, as far as it was read: TGTGCCAGCAGTGATAACAGGGGGACAGATACG.

This clone was recorded at least ten times. The observed sequence ends 3 residues before the CDR3 terminus, with the missing tail filled in from the germline J gene. The V and J genes are TRBV7-6 and TRBJ1-5, with 8 bases fitting TRBD1. Germline V gives CDR1 SGHVS, CDR2 FNYEAQ. CDR3 length: 14 amino acids. The trim removed 7 bases at V and 1 base at J, leaving 3 bases unmatched. Incomplete CDR3 DNA: TGTGCCAGCACAGGGGGCAGGAGCAATCAGCCC. Protein: CASTGGRSNQP. The entire CDR3 reads CASTGGRSNQPQHF.

Many counts were recorded for this clone. The observed sequence ends 3 residues before the CDR3 terminus, with the missing tail filled in from the germline J gene. The chain couples TRBV5-4 to TRBJ2-3, with 8 positions matching TRBD1. The CDR3 covers 15 residues. The J segment lost 1 base and the V segment lost 0 bases, leaving 1 base of the junction unmatched. CDR1 and CDR2 (germline): SGHNT, YYREEE (reference sequence). The CDR3 protein is CASSLDRGGTDTQYF. CDR3 DNA, as far as it was read: TGTGCCAGCAGCTTGGACAGGGGGGGCACAGATACG.

This clone was found many times. The CDR3 is cut off 3 residues early in the read; its end comes from the germline J gene. This sample includes further DNA sequences coding for the same CDR3. V is TRBV11-2 and J is TRBJ1-2; D is perhaps TRBD1 (5 bases). This CDR3 region has 15 residues. Germline V gene data show CDR1 as SGHAT and CDR2 as FQNNGV. V lost 5 bases to trimming and J lost 0 bases, with 13 bases between them. The CDR3 here is CASSLEGAANYGYTF. The part of the CDR3 DNA that was read is TGTGCCAGCAGCCTGGAAGGGGCAGCTAACTATGGC.